This T cell receptor beta chain was captured in a study of T cells in localized non-small cell lung cancer. The CDR3 has 15 residues. Trimming cost V 6 bases and J 0 bases, with 15 bases left between them. CDR1 and CDR2 (germline): MNHNY, SVGAGI (reference sequence). Generated by immunoSEQ multiplex PCR, the TCRdb table keeps only in-frame clones and is missing some. Among about 24,000 clones listed, approximately 91% were seen once. The sequenced sample was peripheral blood, obtained before any cancer treatment. The chain uses TRBV6-6 and TRBJ2-7; the D is unclear. This receptor was taken from a man aged 40 to 70 with stage I squamous cell lung carcinoma. CDR3 nucleotides: TGTGCCAGCAGCCGGTCGAGGCCCAGCTCCTACGAGCAGTACTTC. It encodes CASSRSRPSSYEQYF.